This T cell receptor (beta chain) stems from a study of early T cells in non-severe SARS-CoV-2 infection. This clonotype was counted ten times or more. V lost 1 base and J lost 0, with 11 bases in between. Looked up from germline, CDR1 is SGHVS and CDR2 is FNYEAQ. This CDR3 is built from 16 residues. Using its own MiXCR run on the 5' RACE reads, TCRdb lists one record per CDR3 protein. The repertoire holds 74,000 or so distinct CDR3 sequences, with over 10% as singletons. Source material: whole blood. This clonotype was obtained from an adult who was a healthcare worker with PCR-confirmed SARS-CoV-2 infection or an uninfected control (not recorded which). This chain joins TRBV7-6 and TRBJ2-3, with unresolved D. CDR3 loop: CASSLGLSDSTDTQYF. CDR3 DNA sequence: TGTGCCAGCAGCTTAGGACTGTCAGATAGCACAGATACGCAGTATTTT.